This T cell receptor (beta chain) was identified during a study of blood T cell repertoires in COVID-19. The method was immunoSEQ multiplex PCR; TCRdb's version includes in-frame clones alone and lacks a portion of them. The repertoire holds around 150,000 clones, with about 81% as singletons. The CDR3 runs to 11 residues. CDR1 SQVTM and CDR2 ANQGSEA come from the germline V gene. The V and J ends lost 8 bases and 3 bases respectively, with 10 bases between them. The source of this sequence is a human donor in a cohort sampled during active COVID-19. The rearrangement joins TRBV29-1 to TRBJ1-2, with D maybe TRBD1 (6 bases). The material sequenced was peripheral blood. This chain's CDR3 is CSHRQDYGYTF. The CDR3 coding sequence is TGCAGCCATCGACAGGACTATGGCTACACCTTC.